The 10 T cell receptor beta chains in this list originate from one sample, sequenced in a study of blood T cell repertoires in COVID-19. This table comes from immunoSEQ multiplex PCR, and its TCRdb copy is limited to in-frame clones, with some not included. This table holds 180,000 or so clones, approximately 88% found once. Sequencing was done on a sample of PBMCs or T cells enriched from blood (not recorded which). The receptor set was obtained from a woman between 55 and 75 years old who had recovered from COVID-19.

This clone was picked up a small number of times. This chain uses TRBV6-1 with TRBJ2-1; possibly TRBD2 for D (6 bases). The germline V and J ends were trimmed by 2 bases and 5 bases, with 13 bases remaining between them. This CDR3 region has 15 residues. CDR1 and CDR2 from the germline V gene are MNHNS and SASEGT. The CDR3 spells CASSEMGGWNNEQFF. The DNA for the CDR3 is TGTGCCAGCAGTGAAATGGGGGGTTGGAACAATGAGCAGTTCTTC.

The chain carries TRBV9 and TRBJ2-5; TRBD2 aligns across 11 bases. The J segment lost 3 bases and the V segment lost 0 bases, leaving 4 bases of the junction unmatched. Germline assignment: CDR1 SGDLS and CDR2 YYNGEE. CDR3 length: 16 amino acids. The CDR3 reads CASSVGASGGKETQYF. CDR3 in DNA: TGTGCCAGCAGCGTAGGGGCTAGCGGGGGGAAAGAGACCCAGTACTTC.

This chain links TRBV27 with TRBJ1-2, with 8 bases lining up with TRBD1. Per germline, CDR1 MNHEY and CDR2 SMNVEV (reference sequence). The junction had 10 bases not matched to a gene; V was cut back by 5 bases and J by 11 bases. This CDR3 contains 13 residues. CDR3 coding DNA: TGTGCCAGCAGTCCGCAACGACAGGGGTCTTACACCTTC. It encodes CASSPQRQGSYTF.

CDR3 protein: CATSPRGMNTEAFF. The CDR3 DNA sequence: TGTGCCACCAGCCCTCGGGGAATGAACACTGAAGCTTTCTTT. The genes are TRBV10-3 and TRBJ1-1; no clear D gene. CDR3 length: 14 amino acids. The germline V and J ends were trimmed by 10 bases and 0 bases, with 15 bases remaining between them. Per germline, CDR1 ENHRY and CDR2 SYGVKD.

V gene TRBV6-2 or TRBV6-3 combines with J gene TRBJ2-5; D possibly corresponds to TRBD1 (6 bases). Per germline, CDR1 MNHEY and CDR2 SVGEGT. V lost 2 bases, J lost 7 bases, and 20 bases lay in between. The length of the CDR3 is 16 residues. The CDR3 loop reads CASSYLGPGGGRTQYF. CDR3 in DNA: TGTGCCAGCAGTTACCTGGGTCCTGGGGGCGGACGGACCCAGTACTTC.

The chain links TRBV4-1 to TRBJ2-7, with TRBD2 as a possible D gene (5 bases). Germline V gene data show CDR1 as MGHRA and CDR2 as YSYEKL. CDR3 length: 15 residues. Trimming stripped 1 base from V and 3 bases from J, with 13 bases between. This chain's CDR3 is CASSQGGLGNYEQYF. The CDR3 DNA is TGCGCCAGCAGCCAAGGAGGGCTAGGGAACTACGAGCAGTACTTC.

This chain connects TRBV6-5 to TRBJ1-2; D perhaps matches TRBD1 (6 bases). The ends were cut back, 0 bases at V and 7 bases at J, with 12 bases in the middle. This CDR3 contains 14 residues. Germline CDR1 MNHEY, CDR2 SVGAGI. CDR3 sequence: CASSYSGGRGGYTF. CDR3 bases: TGTGCCAGCAGTTACTCGGGGGGGCGCGGTGGCTACACCTTC.

V is TRBV27 and J is TRBJ1-1; tentative D call: TRBD1 (6 bases). Looked up from germline, CDR1 is MNHEY and CDR2 is SMNVEV (reference sequence). The ends were cut back, 4 bases at V and 4 bases at J, with 13 bases in the middle. The CDR3 length is 14 residues. The CDR3 is CASSSQGQSTEAFF. In nucleotides, the CDR3 is TGTGCCAGCAGTTCACAGGGTCAGAGCACTGAAGCTTTCTTT.

The V and J genes are TRBV28 and TRBJ1-1, with D unclear. Germline V gene lookup returns CDR1 MDHEN and CDR2 SYDVKM. Trimming took 6 bases from V and 5 from J, leaving 19 bases between them. The CDR3 spans 15 residues. CDR3 region: CASSSVGGGLTEAFF. The CDR3 nucleotides are TGTGCCAGCAGCTCCGTCGGCGGTGGCTTAACTGAAGCTTTCTTT. The full variable domain, completed using reference TRBV28 and TRBJ1-1, is DVKVTQSSRYLVKRTGEKVFLECVQDMDHENMFWYRQDPGLGLRLIYFSYDVKMKEKGDIPEGYSVSREKKERFSLILESASTNQTSMYLCASSSVGGGLTEAFFGQGTRLTVV.

The V gene is TRBV4-1, the J gene TRBJ2-4, with D maybe TRBD1 (8 bases). In germline, CDR1 is MGHRA, CDR2 YSYEKL. Trimming took 1 base from V and 8 from J, leaving 12 bases between them. The CDR3 is made up of 14 amino acids. CDR3 in amino acids: CASSQGTGRDIQYF. The CDR3 DNA reads as TGCGCCAGCAGCCAAGGGACAGGGAGGGACATTCAGTACTTC.